This T cell receptor beta chain came from a study of cytomegalovirus exposure and HLA in healthy donors. This clone came up a few times. Its specificity is not known. Vbeta (60) and Jbeta (13) primers were used in the PCR. Sequencing used immunoSEQ multiplex PCR; TCRdb keeps in-frame clones, though not all of them. The table records roughly 130,000 clones, over 70% of them present only once. The junction had 7 bases not matched to a gene; V was cut back by 5 bases and J by 2 bases. The CDR3 is 15 amino acids. Germline V gene lookup returns CDR1 SGHTA and CDR2 FQGNSA. The study's findings and limits: Later work showed greater clonal expansion in HLA-associated TCR beta chains than in equally common others. In a later analysis, across HLA loci, associated TCR counts were highest for DRB1, lowest for HLA-C.

Sequencing input: PBMCs. The origin of this receptor is a middle-aged woman in good health and CMV-seropositive. The chain joins TRBV7-2 to TRBJ1-1, with 8 bases lining up with TRBD1. The CDR3 sequence: CASSTWTGINTEAFF. In nucleotides, the CDR3 is TGTGCCAGCAGCACTTGGACAGGGATCAACACTGAAGCTTTCTTT.